This T cell receptor (beta chain) was retrieved from a study of T cell repertoires in cytomegalovirus infection. As for the study in general: Public TCR beta signatures provided an indication of both CMV infection and a matching HLA type. Study findings and constraints: Clonotype analysis showed dominance of the ex vivo response by HLA-C-restricted CMV-specific TCR beta clonotypes. Adding up the frequency of public TCR beta families identified people who carried CMV plus the relevant HLA.

Trimming left V 3 bases short and J 4 bases short, with 16 bases between. Germline CDR1 is DFQATT and CDR2 is SNEGSKA (reference sequence). The CDR3 sequence is 15 residues long. TCRdb used MiXCR to reprocess the reads, holding one entry per CDR3 protein. The sample consists of under 600,000 distinct CDR3 sequences, 16% of them appearing once. Concerning this clonotype itself: What it binds is unknown.

Material: CD8+ T cells from PBMCs. The chain employs TRBV20-1 and TRBJ1-3, with a tentative D call TRBD1 (6 bases). The sequence came from a human donor in good health (CMV status not recorded). Some clones in this sample may be carry-over from other donors' samples. The CDR3: CSASRGGAGGNTIYF. CDR3 nucleotides: TGCAGTGCTAGTAGGGGGGGAGCGGGAGGAAACACCATATATTTT.